This TCR beta chain was observed in a study of cytotoxic CD8 clonotypes in ibrutinib-treated CLL. The V gene's germline CDR1 is SGHTA and CDR2 FQGNSA. This CDR3 comprises 15 residues. The germline V and J ends were trimmed by 5 bases and 4 bases, with 17 bases remaining between them. TCRdb's copy holds only in-frame clones and misses some; the assay was immunoSEQ multiplex PCR. This table has a few hundred thousand clones, roughly 67% appearing once. The J gene is TRBJ1-2, the V gene TRBV7-2, with D tentatively TRBD1 (5 bases). The sample in question was PBMCs, obtained after 36 months of ibrutinib treatment. This clonotype was sampled from a human donor with chronic lymphocytic leukemia. The CDR3 is CASSRDWGRTYGYTF. CDR3 DNA sequence: TGTGCCAGCAGCCGGGACTGGGGGAGGACCTATGGCTACACCTTC.